Below are 8 T cell receptor beta chains sequenced from a single sample in a study of blood T cell repertoires in COVID-19 (dated by TCRdb to about 2020). The library was made by the immunoSEQ multiplex PCR assay. This immuneACCESS table, as held by TCRdb, lists in-frame sequences with V and J called but not all clones. Of the missing ones, under half trace to an unresolved V gene in checked studies; the others have no known cause. This sample is represented by approximately 190,000 clones; 82% of them were singletons. The ten largest account for approximately 7.8% of the sample. Input material: peripheral blood. All receptors come from a woman aged 60-75 years with COVID-19, enrolled during active disease.

V gene TRBV5-1 combines with J gene TRBJ1-6; TRBD1 matches at 8 bases. Germline V gene lookup returns CDR1 SGHRS and CDR2 YFSETQ. This CDR3 contains 14 residues. With 4 bases clipped from V and 10 bases from J, the junction kept 7 bases outside the gene matches. The CDR3 here is CASSQGQGRSPLHF. The CDR3 bases are TGCGCCAGCAGCCAAGGACAGGGTCGATCACCCCTCCACTTT.

V usage is TRBV9 and J usage is TRBJ2-1, with TRBD1 matching 8 bases. Germline V gives CDR1 SGDLS, CDR2 YYNGEE. CDR3 length: 15 residues. With V trimmed by 4 bases and J by 4 bases, 7 bases remained unmatched. The chain's CDR3 is CASSFRQGPYNEQFF. DNA for the CDR3: TGTGCCAGCAGCTTCCGACAGGGGCCATACAATGAGCAGTTCTTC. Filled out from reference TRBV9 and TRBJ2-1, the complete variable domain reads DSGVTQTPKHLITATGQRVTLRCSPRSGDLSVYWYQQSLDQGLQFLIQYYNGEERAKGNILERFSAQQFPDLHSELNLSSLELGDSALYFCASSFRQGPYNEQFFGPGTRLTVL.

The chain uses TRBV6-1 and TRBJ1-2; D might be TRBD1 (6 bases). V gave up 5 bases and J gave up 8 bases, with 15 bases separating them. Germline V gives CDR1 MNHNS, CDR2 SASEGT. The CDR3 spans 13 residues. The CDR3, as DNA: TGTGCCAGCAGTTCGTGGGGGCTTCGCGGCTACACCTTC. Encoded protein: CASSSWGLRGYTF.

The genes are TRBV11-3 and TRBJ2-2; weak D call: TRBD1 (6 bases). The CDR3 extends over 13 amino acids. Trimming cost V 3 bases and J 5 bases, with 7 bases left between them. The V gene's germline CDR1 is SGHNT and CDR2 YENEEA. CDR3 bases: TGTGCCAGCAGCTTGAGGGGGACCGGGGAGCTGTTTTTT. Protein product: CASSLRGTGELFF.

This clone came up many times. The chain links TRBV3-1 (or the pseudogene TRBV3-2) to TRBJ2-1; 11 nucleotides agree with TRBD2. CDR3 size: 16 residues. The trim removed 2 bases at V and 8 bases at J, leaving 8 bases unmatched. Germline V gene sequence: CDR1 LGHDT, CDR2 YNNKEL (reference sequence). CDR3 protein: CASSQQTSGGVDEQFF. The CDR3 DNA is TGTGCCAGCAGCCAACAAACTAGCGGGGGTGTGGATGAGCAGTTCTTC.

V usage is TRBV11-2 and J usage is TRBJ1-5, with 7 bases aligning to TRBD1. V dropped 5 bases and J dropped 3; count of bases not matched to a gene: 7. Germline CDR1 reads SGHAT; CDR2 reads FQNNGV. The CDR3 runs 15 residues. The CDR3 nucleotides read TGTGCCAGCAGCCTGACAGGGCTGGTCAATCAGCCCCAGCATTTT. Protein sequence: CASSLTGLVNQPQHF.

The chain carries TRBV4-3 and TRBJ2-1; 9 bases are a match to TRBD1. V shed 4 bases and J 2 bases; nucleotides not matched to a gene: 9. Germline CDR1 LGHNA, CDR2 YSLEER. This CDR3 spans 17 amino acids. CDR3 in amino acids: CASSPWTGAEPYNEQFF. The DNA for the CDR3 is TGCGCCAGCAGCCCATGGACAGGGGCGGAACCCTACAATGAGCAGTTCTTC.

The chain recombines TRBV19 with TRBJ1-1; 9 nucleotides match TRBD1. CDR3 size: 11 residues. The trim removed 9 bases at V and 14 bases at J, leaving 10 bases unmatched. The V gene's germline CDR1 is LNHDA and CDR2 SQIVND (reference sequence). The CDR3 is CASRTGVGVFF. CDR3 in DNA: TGTGCCAGCAGGACAGGGGTAGGTGTATTCTTT.